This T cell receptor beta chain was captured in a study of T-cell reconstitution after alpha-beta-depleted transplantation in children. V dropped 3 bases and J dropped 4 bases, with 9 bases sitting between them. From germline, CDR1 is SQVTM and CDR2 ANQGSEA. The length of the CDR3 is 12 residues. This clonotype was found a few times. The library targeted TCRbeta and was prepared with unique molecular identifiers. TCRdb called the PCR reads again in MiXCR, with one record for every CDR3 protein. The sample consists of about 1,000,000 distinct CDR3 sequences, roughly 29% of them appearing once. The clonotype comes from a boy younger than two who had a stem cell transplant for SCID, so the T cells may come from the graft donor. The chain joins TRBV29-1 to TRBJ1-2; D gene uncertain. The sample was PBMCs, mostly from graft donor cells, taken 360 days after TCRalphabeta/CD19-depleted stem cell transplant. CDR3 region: CSVDGPGYGYTF. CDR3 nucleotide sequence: TGCAGCGTTGATGGGCCAGGCTATGGCTACACCTTC.